One T cell receptor beta chain is described in this entry. The antigen it binds to is not known. It has no much larger one-base neighbor in the sample; base qualities were not kept. CDR1 is given as MGHRA and CDR2 as YSYEKL, both from the germline V gene. Its CDR3 holds 15 amino acids, cysteine through phenylalanine. The read is trimmed to its CDR3 DNA, 45 bases read in frame from base 1. V is pared back by 4 bases and J by 2 bases, with 15 bases lying between the germline termini. These data are taken from a study of shared T cell receptors in the human thymus (dated by TCRdb to about 2021). Regarding the complete study: The study investigated the way shared, self-reactive T-cell receptor alpha chains are produced in the human thymus.

To prepare the library, the immunoSEQ multiplex PCR assay was applied. Here the immuneACCESS table is served through TCRdb, limited to in-frame sequences with V and J called. Missing clones are a known gap in these copies; in checked studies unresolved V genes cover under half, and the rest lacks a known reason. This sample holds 630,000 or so clones; 80% to 90% were observed only once. The ten largest clones represent roughly 0.0094% of the sample. The sample also formed part of further work on human thymus T cells. Reported in the second study: Donors were immunologically healthy infants undergoing open corrective cardiac surgery for congenital heart defects in Finland. The thymus tissue came from surgical resects taken out during corrective cardiac surgery. Biased V and J gene segment usage appeared to be present in both thymic and peripheral blood repertoires. Highly overlapping thymic TCR repertoires among unrelated individuals were reported in the related research. The study used under ten infant thymus samples plus four related peripheral blood samples to characterize TCR alpha and beta repertoires. The infant donors were roughly 7 to 244 days old, and the cohort included five to seven males and a couple of females. Thymocytes were released mechanically from tissue and stored at -70 °C as pellets of roughly 9-32 million cells. Genomic DNA was extracted from frozen cell pellets with a QIAsymphony instrument. TCRB and TCRAD loci were amplified from a standardized quantity of quality-controlled genomic DNA using the immunoSEQ multiplex PCR assay. The amplicons spanned the V(D)J region and were long enough to cover the CDR3 and allow V and J genes to be identified. The commercial immunoSEQ service was used to sequence amplicons on an Illumina platform. Primer bias and sequencing errors were corrected as previously described, and TCRAD and TCRB definitions were based on the IMGT database. The repertoires were analysed using immunoSEQ Analyzer 3.0 and VDJTools for basic statistics, V/J segment usage, diversity estimates, rarefaction and pairwise overlap. Chao1, ChaoE, Efron-Thisted, Shannon and inverse Simpson indices were used to estimate diversity, which was also estimated on datasets down-sampled to the smallest sample. Repertoire overlap used strict matching of CDR3 nucleotide sequence, V gene and J gene, with Jaccard-based multidimensional scaling clustering. On average, thymus samples gave 750,000 to 950,000 unique TCRB clonotypes, whereas blood samples gave 80,000 to 85,000.

The sequence came from a boy in the first two years of life with a congenital heart defect. Donor details come from another sample of the same person, matched by shared clones. Sequencing was performed on thymocytes. The rearrangement joined TRBV4-1 to TRBJ2-7, with TRBD1 tentatively as D gene (6 bases match). The DNA reads as follows: TGCGCCAGCAGCCCGTCGGAGACAGGAGCCTACGAGCAGTACTTC. Translated, this gives CASSPSETGAYEQYF.